This TCR beta chain came from a study of regulatory T cells in long-lasting Graves disease. This clonotype came up a few times. Its antigen is unknown. The time point here: newly diagnosed GD, antithyroid drugs for less than 3 months. The TCR library used RNA extracted from PBMCs. Broader study findings: Graves' patients with persistent disease showed TCR diversity lower than patients newly diagnosed.

The CDR3 is 12 amino acids. CDR1 and CDR2 (germline): SQVTM, ANQGSEA. According to the study, TCR beta libraries were built with iRepertoire HTBI primers and CDR3-region Arm-PCR. One entry per CDR3 protein results from TCRdb running MiXCR on the multiplex PCR reads. The repertoire has over 500,000 distinct CDR3 sequences, roughly 15% of them found once; the top ten carry around 19%. These data also formed part of another study, on T cells in Graves' hyperthyroidism and ophthalmopathy. From that study: By a 13 V-J model, ophthalmopathy was set apart from stable hyperthyroidism. For ophthalmopathy, model prediction preceded onset by a median roughly 6.3 months.

The receptor's source is a woman in her twenties or thirties with Graves disease. The sequencing here drew on peripheral blood mononuclear cells (PBMCs), taken at new diagnosis, from a patient treated with antithyroid drugs. The chain has TRBV29-1 and TRBJ2-7; TRBD1 is a possible D gene (6 bases). Written as DNA, the CDR3 is TGCAGTGCCCAAGGGGGAGCCTACGAGCAGTACTTC. Translating it yields CSAQGGAYEQYF.